The rows below give T cell receptor beta chains drawn from one sample of a study of T cell repertoires and HLA-DP antigens. The antigens for these receptors are not known. Measured with immunoSEQ multiplex PCR; TCRdb has only the in-frame clones, and not every one. The sample has roughly 73,000 clones; just under 80% are singletons. The sample comprised CD4+ T cells from PBMCs. All receptors derive from a man aged 55 to 69 in good health and CMV-seronegative. Both conserved end residues are part of each CDR3. The D gene is left open where the match is weak. Clone size is stated in some rows and not others, as once, few, many or a class when expanded.

J	size	V	D	DNA	CDR3
TRBJ1-6	NA	TRBV9	TRBD1	TGTGCCAGCACCGTCGGGACAGGGAAATCACCCCTCCACTTT	CASTVGTGKSPLHF
TRBJ1-1	once	TRBV6-5	NA	TGTGCCAGCAGTTACTCGTCGGGGGCTACTGAAGCTTTCTTT	CASSYSSGATEAFF
TRBJ1-5	NA	TRBV19	NA	TGTGCCAGTAGTATAGCGGGTATCGGAAGGATAGGTCAGCCCCAGCATTTT	CASSIAGIGRIGQPQHF
TRBJ2-1	NA	TRBV19	NA	TGTGCCAGTAGTCGCAGGATGACACTCAATGAGCAGTTCTTC	CASSRRMTLNEQFF
TRBJ2-3	NA	TRBV25-1	TRBD2	TGTGCCAGCAGTGAAACCGGGACTAGCGGGAGTCTAACAGATACGCAGTATTTT	CASSETGTSGSLTDTQYF
TRBJ1-1	NA	TRBV11-3	NA	TGTGCCAGCAGCTTAGGCGGAGGAAGGGAATACGCTTTCTTT	CASSLGGGREYAFF
TRBJ1-1	NA	TRBV6-1	NA	TGTGCCAGCAGTGAAGGAAGGGGCTACACTGAAGCTTTCTTT	CASSEGRGYTEAFF
TRBJ2-2	few	TRBV30	NA	TGTGCCTGGAACAGGCCGAACACCGGGGAGCTGTTTTTT	CAWNRPNTGELFF
TRBJ1-3	NA	TRBV5-1	TRBD1	TGCGCCAGCAGCTTGCAGACAGGGATCTCTGGAAACACCATATATTTT	CASSLQTGISGNTIYF
TRBJ2-1	NA	TRBV5-4	NA	TGTGCCAGCAGCTTGGGGGGCTCCTACAATGAGCAGTTCTTC	CASSLGGSYNEQFF
TRBJ2-2	NA	TRBV5-1	NA	TGCGCCAGCAGCCCCCCCTCGGGACTCCTTAACACCGGGGAGCTGTTTTTT	CASSPPSGLLNTGELFF
TRBJ1-3	NA	TRBV28	NA	TGTGCCAGCAGTCCCCCCCGAAACACCATATATTTT	CASSPPRNTIYF
TRBJ2-3	NA	TRBV30	TRBD2	TGTGCCTGGAGGAGGCTAGCGGCTAGCACAGATACGCAGTATTTT	CAWRRLAASTDTQYF
TRBJ2-2	NA	TRBV19	NA	TGTGCCAGTAGTATCATGGTAACGAACCGGGAGCTGTTTTTT	CASSIMVTNRELFF
TRBJ2-6	once	TRBV18	NA	TGTGCCAGCTCACCCGGGGTCTCTGGGGCCAACGTCCTGACTTTC	CASSPGVSGANVLTF
TRBJ1-2	NA	TRBV5-1	TRBD1	TGCGCCAGCAGCCCGGGACAGGGTCTTCGGGGCTACACCTTC	CASSPGQGLRGYTF
TRBJ1-5	NA	TRBV6-6	NA	TGTGCCAGCAAGGGCGCTGAGAATCAGCCCCAGCATTTT	CASKGAENQPQHF
TRBJ2-2	NA	TRBV10-1	TRBD2	TGCGCCAGCAGTTCGGGACTAGGTGTCACCGGGGAGCTGTTTTTT	CASSSGLGVTGELFF
TRBJ2-7	NA	TRBV11-2	NA	TGTGCCAGCAGCATAAACAGGGTTGGGAACGAGCAGTACTTC	CASSINRVGNEQYF
TRBJ2-1	NA	TRBV7-3	TRBD2	TGTGCCAGCAGCTTAACCTTTCGAGGGGGACTAGCATCCCATGAGCAGTTCTTC	CASSLTFRGGLASHEQFF
TRBJ2-2	NA	TRBV5-1	NA	TGCGCCAGCAACTATCTGGGGGGCCAAGGCACCGGGGAGCTGTTTTTT	CASNYLGGQGTGELFF
TRBJ2-2	NA	TRBV6-5	TRBD2	TGTGCCAGTGAACCGGGACTAGCGGGGGCCGGGGAGCTGTTTTTT	CASEPGLAGAGELFF
TRBJ1-4	NA	TRBV7-6	TRBD1	TGTGCCAGCAGCTTAGCTTTCTCCCAGGGGGCTAATGAAAAACTGTTTTTT	CASSLAFSQGANEKLFF
TRBJ1-1	NA	TRBV5-1	NA	TGCGCCAGCCGCTTTCAGGTCAGGAACACTGAAGCTTTCTTT	CASRFQVRNTEAFF
TRBJ2-1	NA	TRBV6-6	TRBD1	TGTGCCAGCACGCCGGACAGGGACTACAATGAGCAGTTCTTC	CASTPDRDYNEQFF
TRBJ2-3	NA	TRBV11-2	NA	TGTGCCAGCAGCCGAAATGACCCGAGGGTGGGAGATACGCAGTATTTT	CASSRNDPRVGDTQYF
TRBJ2-5	NA	TRBV7-6	NA	TGTGCCAGCAGCCCCTGGGACGGGGAACAAGAGACCCAGTACTTC	CASSPWDGEQETQYF
TRBJ1-2	NA	TRBV29-1	NA	TGCAGCGTTGAGCCGGGGACGGCCTATGGCTACACCTTC	CSVEPGTAYGYTF
TRBJ1-5	once	TRBV2	NA	TGTGCCAGCAGTTCATTGGGGGGGAATCAGCCCCAGCATTTT	CASSSLGGNQPQHF
TRBJ1-1	NA	TRBV19	NA	TGTGCCAGTAGTGCCGGGAGGAACACTGAAGCTTTCTTT	CASSAGRNTEAFF
TRBJ2-3	NA	TRBV19	TRBD1	TGTGCCAGTAGTCCCCGACAGGGCGAGGATACGCAGTATTTT	CASSPRQGEDTQYF
TRBJ1-3	once	TRBV7-2	NA	TGTGCCAGCAGCTCACAGGTCCTCTCTGGAAACACCATATATTTT	CASSSQVLSGNTIYF
TRBJ1-1	NA	TRBV30	NA	TGTGCCTGGGGAACCATGAACACTGAAGCTTTCTTT	CAWGTMNTEAFF
TRBJ2-7	NA	TRBV9	NA	TGTGCCAGCAGCGATTCGACGGTGGGTGAGCAGTACTTC	CASSDSTVGEQYF
TRBJ1-4	once	TRBV5-4	NA	TGTGCCAGCAGCTCAGGGGTCGACCCTCACAATGAAAAACTGTTTTTT	CASSSGVDPHNEKLFF
TRBJ1-3	few	TRBV11-2	TRBD1	TGTGCCAGCAGCGGGGGGACAGTCTCTGGAAACACCATATATTTT	CASSGGTVSGNTIYF
TRBJ2-3	few	TRBV11-2	NA	TGTGCCAGCAGCTTCGAGGGGGGGTTTAGCACAGATACGCAGTATTTT	CASSFEGGFSTDTQYF
TRBJ2-5	NA	TRBV13	TRBD1	TGTGCCAGCAGCCTCGGGACAGCCCAAGAGACCCAGTACTTC	CASSLGTAQETQYF
TRBJ1-2	NA	TRBV4-1	NA	TGCGCCAGCAGCCCAGTGCCAGATAGATATGGCTACACCTTC	CASSPVPDRYGYTF
TRBJ1-1	few	TRBV2	NA	TGTGCCAGCAGTGAACCCCGGAGCATGAACACTGAAGCTTTCTTT	CASSEPRSMNTEAFF
TRBJ2-1	NA	TRBV18	NA	TGTGCCAGCTCACCGGGGACTGCTCACAATGAGCAGTTCTTC	CASSPGTAHNEQFF
TRBJ2-3	NA	TRBV7-8	NA	TGTGCCAGCAGCTTAGGCGGGACACAGGATACGCAGTATTTT	CASSLGGTQDTQYF
TRBJ2-2	NA	TRBV4-3	NA	TGCGCCAGCAGCCAAGGAGGCGGCACCGGGGAGCTGTTTTTT	CASSQGGGTGELFF
TRBJ2-4	NA	TRBV5-5	NA	TGTGCCAGCAGCTTGGATCAAGGCAGCACCATTCAGTACTTC	CASSLDQGSTIQYF
TRBJ1-1	few	TRBV29-1	NA	TGCAGCGCGGGGGTGGGGGAGAACACTGAAGCTTTCTTT	CSAGVGENTEAFF
TRBJ1-3	NA	TRBV28	NA	TGTGCCAGCAGTTTTGAGGGCAGGTTACGCTCTGGAAACACCATATATTTT	CASSFEGRLRSGNTIYF
TRBJ1-1	NA	TRBV19	TRBD1	TGTGCCAGTAGTATCGGGGCAGGGGGCGTAAACACTGAAGCTTTCTTT	CASSIGAGGVNTEAFF
TRBJ2-5	few	TRBV2	NA	TGTGCCAGCGGGCTAGTCGGTGAGACCCAGTACTTC	CASGLVGETQYF
TRBJ1-2	NA	TRBV6-6	TRBD1	TGTGCCAGCAGTTCCAGGGGGCCGGGGTATGGCTACACCTTC	CASSSRGPGYGYTF
TRBJ2-1	NA	TRBV7-9	TRBD2	TGTGCCAGCAGCGGACCATACACCGGGACTAACTACAATGAGCAGTTCTTC	CASSGPYTGTNYNEQFF
TRBJ1-1	few	TRBV6-5	NA	TGTGCCAGCAGTTACTCTGCGGATACTGAAGCTTTCTTT	CASSYSADTEAFF
TRBJ2-2	NA	TRBV7-8	TRBD1	TGTGCCAGCAGCTTGAGGACAGGGCTCACCGGGGAGCTGTTTTTT	CASSLRTGLTGELFF
TRBJ1-5	NA	TRBV19	NA	TGTGCCAGTAGTATAGTAAACAGGGTCTCGGCTCAGCCCCAGCATTTT	CASSIVNRVSAQPQHF
TRBJ1-3	once	TRBV13	NA	TGTGCCAGCAGCTTACGGGGGGCGGCTGGAAACACCATATATTTT	CASSLRGAAGNTIYF
TRBJ2-2	NA	TRBV30	TRBD1	TGTGCCTGGAAACGGACCGGGACAGGGAACACCGGGGAGCTGTTTTTT	CAWKRTGTGNTGELFF
TRBJ1-2	few	TRBV6-4	NA	TGTGCCAGCACCTCCAGGGATATAACTAACTATGGCTACACCTTC	CASTSRDITNYGYTF
TRBJ1-6	NA	TRBV28	TRBD1	TGTGCCAGCAGTTCTCGGACAGGGCGGGCTTATAATTCACCCCTCCACTTT	CASSSRTGRAYNSPLHF
TRBJ2-1	NA	TRBV19	NA	TGTGCCAGTAGCCCGCTACCGGGGACGGGCTCCTACAATGAGCAGTTCTTC	CASSPLPGTGSYNEQFF
TRBJ2-6	NA	TRBV7-9	NA	TGTGCCAGCAGCCTGAGGGTTTCCGGGGCCAACGTCCTGACTTTC	CASSLRVSGANVLTF